This TCR beta chain comes out of a study of OX40 agonist ivuxolimab in advanced cancers. Only in-frame clones appear in the TCRdb table, and some are missing; sequencing was by immunoSEQ multiplex PCR. The sample carries roughly 41,000 clones, 82% recorded once. This clone appeared a few times. This CDR3 contains 16 residues. The germline CDR1 and CDR2 sequences are SEHNR and FQNEAQ (reference sequence). The trim removed 3 bases at V and 8 bases at J, leaving 7 bases unmatched. This clonotype was obtained from an adult with an advanced solid tumor such as melanoma, head and neck, liver or kidney cancer. The V and J genes are TRBV7-9 and TRBJ1-6, with TRBD1 identical over 10 bases. This sample comprised CD4+ or CD8+ T cells sorted from blood, obtained in a trial of the OX40 agonist ivuxolimab. The CDR3 DNA reads TGTGCCAGCAGCTTTCCGGGACAGGGGACGGATTCACCCCTCCACTTT. Translated: CASSFPGQGTDSPLHF.